Sequencing of this T cell receptor beta chain was carried out in a study of blood T cells in healthy people across ages. Findings of the study overall: PBMCs were not sorted, which prevented a conclusive comparison of naive versus antigen-experienced cells. The study lacked donor CMV status, which possibly confounded expanded clonotype changes.

A word on this clonotype: Its target is unknown.

Germline-derived CDR1 and CDR2 are DFQATT and SNEGSKA (reference sequence). This CDR3 is 14 amino acids long. No fewer than 6 million PBMCs went into each sample. The use of a sample-barcoded 5' primer and a J-beta primer mix characterized a second PCR of roughly 6 to 12 cycles. The authors tagged each cDNA molecule using a template-switch adaptor with 12 random nucleotides. MiXCR, run by TCRdb on the 5' RACE reads, gives a single entry per CDR3 protein. The table has around 990,000 distinct CDR3 sequences, 35% to 40% seen once. The gene calls are TRBV20-1 and TRBJ2-1, with no clear D. The J call is uncertain, as TRBJ2-7 better fits the DNA end. This TCR was recovered from a man between 18 and 29 years old in good health. Material: blood. The CDR3 reads CSASTPASYNEQYF. As DNA, the CDR3 is TGCAGTGCTTCGACACCTGCTTCCTACAATGAGCAGTACTTC.